These T cell receptor beta chains were read from a single sample in a study of Ad26.COV2.S vaccination and SARS-CoV-2 variants. Measured with immunoSEQ multiplex PCR; TCRdb has only the in-frame clones, and not every one. The table includes 400,000 to 450,000 clones, about nine tenths detected once. The specimen comprised peripheral blood, sampled in a trial of Ad26.COV2.S vaccine versus placebo. The receptors here all came from a person aged 18-60 years who received the Ad26.COV2.S COVID-19 vaccine or a placebo. The CDR3 runs from the conserved cysteine through the conserved F or W. Fields, in order: J gene, D gene, clone size, V gene, CDR3 protein, CDR3 DNA. A D gene is named only where the DNA matches it firmly. Only some rows state a clone size, as once, few, many or a class for expanded clones.

j_gene: TRBJ2-7; d_gene: TRBD2; abundance: NA; v_gene: TRBV29-1; CDR3aa: CSVTSAYEQYF; CDR3nt: TGCAGCGTGACTAGCGCCTACGAGCAGTACTTC
j_gene: TRBJ1-5; d_gene: NA; abundance: NA; v_gene: TRBV21-1; CDR3aa: CASSKGGGQEFNQPQHF; CDR3nt: TGTGCCAGCAGCAAAGGGGGAGGGCAGGAGTTTAATCAGCCCCAGCATTTT
j_gene: TRBJ2-1; d_gene: TRBD2; abundance: NA; v_gene: TRBV10-2; CDR3aa: CASSEGLAGANEQFF; CDR3nt: TGCGCCAGCAGTGAGGGACTAGCGGGAGCCAATGAGCAGTTCTTC
j_gene: TRBJ1-4; d_gene: NA; abundance: NA; v_gene: TRBV28; CDR3aa: CASSFGQGIATNEKLFF; CDR3nt: TGTGCCAGCAGTTTCGGGCAGGGAATCGCAACTAATGAAAAACTGTTTTTT
j_gene: TRBJ1-2; d_gene: NA; abundance: NA; v_gene: TRBV4-2; CDR3aa: CASSQALTQGSYGYTF; CDR3nt: TGTGCCAGCAGCCAGGCCCTGACACAGGGCTCCTATGGCTACACCTTC
j_gene: TRBJ2-7; d_gene: NA; abundance: NA; v_gene: TRBV6-5; CDR3aa: CASSKTGTGEQYF; CDR3nt: TGTGCCAGCAGTAAGACTGGGACGGGAGAGCAGTACTTC
j_gene: TRBJ2-1; d_gene: TRBD2; abundance: NA; v_gene: TRBV19; CDR3aa: CASSWSGVRYNEQFF; CDR3nt: TGTGCCAGTAGTTGGAGCGGGGTCCGGTACAATGAGCAGTTCTTC
j_gene: TRBJ2-1; d_gene: NA; abundance: NA; v_gene: TRBV2; CDR3aa: CASSLDSYNEQFF; CDR3nt: TGTGCCAGTAGTCTCGACTCCTACAATGAGCAGTTCTTC
j_gene: TRBJ1-4; d_gene: NA; abundance: NA; v_gene: TRBV18; CDR3aa: CASRNRSATNEKLFF; CDR3nt: TGTGCCAGCCGGAACAGGAGTGCAACTAATGAAAAACTGTTTTTT
j_gene: TRBJ2-7; d_gene: NA; abundance: NA; v_gene: TRBV5-4; CDR3aa: CASSDARGSYEQYF; CDR3nt: TGTGCCAGCAGCGACGCTCGCGGCTCCTACGAGCAGTACTTC
j_gene: TRBJ2-2; d_gene: TRBD2; abundance: NA; v_gene: TRBV4-2; CDR3aa: CASSQDTSGSNTGELFF; CDR3nt: TGTGCCAGCAGCCAAGATACTAGCGGCTCGAACACCGGGGAGCTGTTTTTT
j_gene: TRBJ2-1; d_gene: TRBD2; abundance: NA; v_gene: TRBV6-5; CDR3aa: CASSYLGAGGEQFF; CDR3nt: TGTGCCAGCAGTTACCTGGGGGCGGGGGGTGAGCAGTTCTTC
j_gene: TRBJ2-3; d_gene: NA; abundance: NA; v_gene: TRBV3-1/TRBV3-2; CDR3aa: CASSQGCGRGTDTQYF; CDR3nt: TGTGCCAGCAGCCAAGGGTGCGGGCGGGGCACAGATACGCAGTATTTT
j_gene: TRBJ2-3; d_gene: TRBD2; abundance: NA; v_gene: TRBV11-2; CDR3aa: CASRSIIGTSGKGGTQYF; CDR3nt: TGTGCCAGCAGGTCCATAATAGGGACTAGCGGGAAGGGAGGTACGCAGTATTTT
j_gene: TRBJ2-3; d_gene: NA; abundance: NA; v_gene: TRBV5-4; CDR3aa: CASSFPGGTDTQYF; CDR3nt: TGTGCCAGCAGCTTCCCCGGGGGCACAGATACGCAGTATTTT
j_gene: TRBJ2-3; d_gene: TRBD2; abundance: NA; v_gene: TRBV7-3; CDR3aa: CASSPRQRSGAPDTQYF; CDR3nt: TGTGCCAGCAGCCCACGACAGCGGAGCGGGGCCCCAGATACGCAGTATTTT
j_gene: TRBJ2-3; d_gene: NA; abundance: NA; v_gene: TRBV7-2; CDR3aa: CASSASTDTQYF; CDR3nt: TGTGCCAGCAGCGCAAGCACAGATACGCAGTATTTT
j_gene: TRBJ2-7; d_gene: TRBD1; abundance: NA; v_gene: TRBV28; CDR3aa: CASSFPGTAYEQYF; CDR3nt: TGTGCCAGCAGTTTCCCCGGGACAGCCTACGAGCAGTACTTC
j_gene: TRBJ2-4; d_gene: NA; abundance: NA; v_gene: TRBV6-5; CDR3aa: CASREGGGQYF; CDR3nt: TGTGCCAGCAGGGAGGGGGGCGGTCAGTACTTC
j_gene: TRBJ1-4; d_gene: TRBD1; abundance: NA; v_gene: TRBV5-1; CDR3aa: CASSWRTGKGEKLFF; CDR3nt: TGCGCCAGCAGCTGGAGGACAGGGAAGGGCGAAAAACTGTTTTTT
j_gene: TRBJ1-5; d_gene: NA; abundance: NA; v_gene: TRBV6-1; CDR3aa: CASSEAGEGNYQPQHF; CDR3nt: TGTGCCAGCAGTGAAGCGGGGGAGGGGAACTATCAGCCCCAGCATTTT
j_gene: TRBJ1-5; d_gene: NA; abundance: NA; v_gene: TRBV28; CDR3aa: CASSEGGSNQPQHF; CDR3nt: TGTGCCAGCAGTGAAGGTGGCAGCAATCAGCCCCAGCATTTT
j_gene: TRBJ1-3; d_gene: NA; abundance: NA; v_gene: TRBV27; CDR3aa: CARTQAPTGIGSGNTIYF; CDR3nt: TGTGCCAGGACTCAGGCCCCGACAGGCATAGGCTCTGGAAACACCATATATTTT
j_gene: TRBJ2-3; d_gene: TRBD1; abundance: NA; v_gene: TRBV5-1; CDR3aa: CASSSPGTGSTDTQYF; CDR3nt: TGCGCCAGCAGCTCCCCCGGGACAGGGAGCACAGATACGCAGTATTTT
j_gene: TRBJ1-2; d_gene: NA; abundance: NA; v_gene: TRBV15; CDR3aa: CATSNRNYGYTF; CDR3nt: TGTGCCACCAGCAACAGAAACTATGGCTACACCTTC
j_gene: TRBJ2-1; d_gene: NA; abundance: few; v_gene: TRBV7-9; CDR3aa: CASSLSHSYNEQFF; CDR3nt: TGTGCCAGCAGCTTAAGTCACAGCTACAATGAGCAGTTCTTC
j_gene: TRBJ2-3; d_gene: TRBD1; abundance: NA; v_gene: TRBV4-3; CDR3aa: CASSQGQGATDTQYF; CDR3nt: TGCGCCAGCAGCCAGGGACAGGGTGCCACAGATACGCAGTATTTT
j_gene: TRBJ2-2; d_gene: TRBD2; abundance: NA; v_gene: TRBV27; CDR3aa: CASSLWLAGGGTGELFF; CDR3nt: TGTGCCAGCAGTTTATGGCTAGCGGGAGGGGGGACCGGGGAGCTGTTTTTT
j_gene: TRBJ1-5; d_gene: NA; abundance: NA; v_gene: TRBV10-3; CDR3aa: CAISWGVDQPQHF; CDR3nt: TGTGCCATATCTTGGGGGGTCGATCAGCCCCAGCATTTT
j_gene: TRBJ2-1; d_gene: TRBD2; abundance: once; v_gene: TRBV9; CDR3aa: CASSLRGDPSYNEQFF; CDR3nt: TGTGCCAGCAGCCTTCGGGGGGACCCCTCCTACAATGAGCAGTTCTTC
j_gene: TRBJ2-1; d_gene: TRBD2; abundance: NA; v_gene: TRBV12-5; CDR3aa: CASALGLAGGWNEQFF; CDR3nt: TGTGCTAGTGCCTTGGGACTAGCGGGAGGGTGGAATGAGCAGTTCTTC
j_gene: TRBJ2-5; d_gene: NA; abundance: NA; v_gene: TRBV5-4; CDR3aa: CASSLVGEQETQYF; CDR3nt: TGTGCCAGCAGCTTGGTTGGGGAGCAAGAGACCCAGTACTTC
j_gene: TRBJ2-3; d_gene: NA; abundance: NA; v_gene: TRBV7-9; CDR3aa: CAVGGPNLLYTDTQYF; CDR3nt: TGTGCCGTCGGCGGGCCGAACCTTTTATACACAGATACGCAGTATTTT
j_gene: TRBJ1-5; d_gene: NA; abundance: NA; v_gene: TRBV6-5; CDR3aa: CASSRAVNQPQHF; CDR3nt: TGTGCCAGCAGTAGGGCAGTGAATCAGCCCCAGCATTTT
j_gene: TRBJ2-7; d_gene: NA; abundance: NA; v_gene: TRBV18; CDR3aa: CASSPARNPSYEQYF; CDR3nt: TGTGCCAGCTCACCCGCCAGGAACCCATCCTACGAGCAGTACTTC